Following are 18 T cell receptor beta chains from one sample sequenced in a study of blood T cell repertoires in COVID-19. Measured with immunoSEQ multiplex PCR; TCRdb has only the in-frame clones, and not every one. Of under 300,000 clones listed, approximately 79% were seen once; the top ten hold 4% to 6%. The sample taken for sequencing was peripheral blood. The receptors here all came from a woman of 80 years or more with active or convalescent COVID-19.

The chain carries TRBV9 and TRBJ1-3; 7 bases match TRBD1. J lost 4 bases, V lost 4 bases, and 14 bases had no gene match. The germline V gene has CDR1 SGDLS and CDR2 YYNGEE. This CDR3 is 17 amino acids long. CDR3 DNA sequence: TGTGCCAGCAGCCCCCAAGGGGGCAGGGTGTGGGGAAACACCATATATTTT. This sequence encodes CASSPQGGRVWGNTIYF.

This chain connects TRBV5-4 to TRBJ2-7; 9 bases match TRBD2. Per germline, CDR1 SGHNT and CDR2 YYREEE (reference sequence). The trim removed 0 bases at V and 3 bases at J, leaving 4 bases unmatched. This CDR3 comprises 15 residues. In DNA, the CDR3 is TGTGCCAGCAGCTTGGCCGGACTAGCGAACTACGAGCAGTACTTC. This codes for CASSLAGLANYEQYF.

In this sample, this clone turned up once. The chain couples TRBV28 to TRBJ2-7; 7 bases are shared with TRBD1. Germline CDR1 MDHEN, CDR2 SYDVKM. This CDR3 region has 15 residues. The ends lost 4 bases at V and 1 base at J; junction bases unmatched: 7. In DNA, the CDR3 is TGTGCCAGCAGTTCACAGGGGACCTATTCCTACGAGCAGTACTTC. Protein sequence: CASSSQGTYSYEQYF.

The V gene is TRBV10-1, the J gene TRBJ1-2; no reliable D call. With 0 bases removed from V and 6 bases from J, the gap between germline ends came to 5 bases. This CDR3 has 12 amino acids. The V gene's germline CDR1 is WNHNN and CDR2 SYGVQD (reference sequence). The CDR3: CASSESEDGYTF. The CDR3 nucleotides read TGCGCCAGCAGTGAGTCCGAGGATGGCTACACCTTC.

The chain links TRBV5-1 to TRBJ1-4; weak D call: TRBD1 (5 bases). Germline CDR1 is SGHRS and CDR2 is YFSETQ. This CDR3 has 16 residues. The V end was cut by 0 bases, the J end by 0 bases, with 9 bases between. The CDR3 loop reads CASSLAGTSTNEKLFF. CDR3 DNA: TGCGCCAGCAGCTTGGCCGGGACTTCAACTAATGAAAAACTGTTTTTT.

The chain couples TRBV29-1 to TRBJ1-2, with 7 bases fitting TRBD1. Germline V gene lookup returns CDR1 SQVTM and CDR2 ANQGSEA. The CDR3 contains 13 residues. Unmatched junction bases numbered 2, after V lost 1 base and J lost 3 bases. The CDR3: CSVEGRGDYGYTF. The CDR3 DNA reads as TGCAGCGTTGAAGGCAGGGGGGACTATGGCTACACCTTC.

V gene TRBV7-9 combines with J gene TRBJ2-5, with TRBD1 matching 9 bases. The CDR3 length is 15 residues. The germline V gene encodes CDR1 SEHNR and CDR2 FQNEAQ (reference sequence). Germline trimming cut 4 bases from V and 6 bases from J; bases unmatched to any gene: 9. The CDR3 here is CASSSRDRVKQTQYF. The CDR3 nucleotides read TGTGCCAGCAGCTCTAGGGACAGGGTGAAGCAGACCCAGTACTTC.

This clone was seen a single time. This chain connects TRBV19 to TRBJ2-1; 7 positions match TRBD1. V was clipped by 2 bases and J by 6 bases; unmatched bases: 4. Germline V gene data show CDR1 as LNHDA and CDR2 as SQIVND (reference sequence). The CDR3 is 14 amino acids. CDR3 bases: TGTGCCAGTAGTATAACAGGGGCTATCAATGAGCAGTTCTTC. Protein: CASSITGAINEQFF. Full variable domain (rest looked up from reference TRBV19 and TRBJ2-1): DGGITQSPKYLFRKEGQNVTLSCEQNLNHDAMYWYRQDPGQGLRLIYYSQIVNDFQKGDIAEGYSVSREKKESFPLTVTSAQKNPTAFYLCASSITGAINEQFFGPGTRLTVL.

The chain employs TRBV28 and TRBJ1-1, with D perhaps TRBD1 (5 bases). V lost 5 bases to trimming and J lost 4 bases, with 11 bases between them. CDR3 size: 13 residues. Germline lookup yields CDR1 MDHEN and CDR2 SYDVKM. CDR3 coding DNA: TGTGCCAGCAGTCAACCAGGGCCCACTGAAGCTTTCTTT. It is translated as CASSQPGPTEAFF.

V and J are TRBV3-1 (or the pseudogene TRBV3-2) and TRBJ1-2, with a possible D match to TRBD1 (5 bases). The CDR3 extends over 16 amino acids. CDR1 is LGHDT and CDR2 is YNNKEL in the germline V gene (reference sequence). The V gene lost 4 bases and the J gene lost 8 bases, with 23 bases spanning the gap. The CDR3 nucleotides read TGTGCCAGCAGCCCCCCGCCCCCGGGGGGAAAGCGGGGCTACACCTTC. Residues: CASSPPPPGGKRGYTF.

The chain is built from TRBV4-2 and TRBJ1-6; 9 bases match TRBD1. CDR1 and CDR2 from the germline V gene are LGHNA and YNFKEQ. This CDR3 spans 16 amino acids. The V and J ends lost 1 base and 9 bases, in that order; junction bases with no gene match: 7. The CDR3 DNA follows: TGTGCCAGCAGCCAAGGGGCAACAGGGGGCGGTTCACCCCTCCACTTT. Protein product: CASSQGATGGGSPLHF.

The chain combines TRBV4-2 with TRBJ2-1, with 10 bases matching TRBD2. Trimming removed 0 bases from V and 9 bases from J; junction bases left unmatched: 8. Looked up from germline, CDR1 is LGHNA and CDR2 is YNFKEQ. The CDR3 has 16 amino acids. DNA for the CDR3: TGTGCCAGCAGCCAAGAGATAACAGCGGGGGGGCGTGAGCAGTTCTTC. This translates into CASSQEITAGGREQFF.

The gene calls are TRBV30 and TRBJ1-1; D might be TRBD1 (5 bases). Trimming removed 1 base from V and 1 base from J, with 16 bases in between. The CDR3 loop spans 16 amino acids. Per germline, CDR1 GTSNPN and CDR2 SVGIG (reference sequence). In DNA form, the CDR3 reads TGTGCCTGGAGTGAATCGGGGGAGGTAAAGAACACTGAAGCTTTCTTT. Translation gives CAWSESGEVKNTEAFF.

The J gene is TRBJ2-3, the V gene TRBV6-4, with D hard to call. This CDR3 is built from 11 residues. The V gene's germline CDR1 is MRHNA and CDR2 SNTAGT. V was clipped by 1 base and J by 9 bases, with 5 bases between them. DNA for the CDR3: TGTGCCAGCAGTGACTATAGAACGCAGTATTTT. Amino acids: CASSDYRTQYF.

This rearrangement joins TRBV30 to TRBJ1-6; 10 bases are shared with TRBD1. The trim removed 3 bases at V and 7 bases at J, leaving 3 bases unmatched. The length of the CDR3 is 14 residues. CDR1 GTSNPN and CDR2 SVGIG come from the germline V gene (reference sequence). CDR3: CAWRAGQGNSPLHF. CDR3 DNA: TGTGCCTGGAGGGCGGGACAGGGGAATTCACCCCTCCACTTT. Together with reference TRBV30 and TRBJ1-6, the CDR3 gives the full variable domain: SQTIHQWPATLVQPVGSPLSLECTVEGTSNPNLYWYRQAAGRGLQLLFYSVGIGQISSEVPQNLSASRPQDRQFILSSKKLLLSDSGFYLCAWRAGQGNSPLHFGNGTRLTVT.

The rearrangement links TRBV7-6 to TRBJ2-2, with 13 nucleotides matching TRBD2. The trim removed 6 bases at V and 1 base at J, leaving 5 bases unmatched. Germline CDR1 SGHVS, CDR2 FNYEAQ. The CDR3 loop spans 17 amino acids. Here the CDR3 DNA reads TGTGCCAGCAGTGGACTAGCGGGAGTAGGGAACACCGGGGAGCTGTTTTTT. This codes for CASSGLAGVGNTGELFF.

The CDR3 reads CASSLVTTSGRAYEQFF. DNA of the CDR3: TGTGCCAGCAGCTTAGTTACGACTAGCGGGAGGGCCTATGAGCAGTTCTTC. This sequence joins TRBV7-8 and TRBJ2-1, with 14 bases fitting TRBD2. The V gene end was trimmed by 1 base and the J gene end by 8 bases; junction bases not matched to a gene: 7. The germline V gene has CDR1 SGHVS and CDR2 FQNEAQ. The CDR3 loop spans 17 amino acids.

This clone was seen a single time. This rearrangement joins TRBV5-1 to TRBJ2-3; 11 bases map to TRBD2. In germline, CDR1 is SGHRS, CDR2 YFSETQ. Germline trimming cut 4 bases from V and 3 bases from J; bases unmatched to any gene: 7. The CDR3 runs 16 residues. CDR3 bases: TGCGCCAGCAGCGTGTCTAGCGGGGGGCAAACAGATACGCAGTATTTT. It yields the protein CASSVSSGGQTDTQYF.